This T cell receptor (beta chain) came from a study of blood T cell repertoires in COVID-19. In the study overall: Whether acute or convalescent, the COVID-19 samples came from the United States, Italy and Spain. The analysed material was cDNA or gDNA that came from T cells, B-cell-depleted T cells, or PBMCs.

Original processing methods: Reference gene primers were amplified, and this amplification served to estimate nucleated cell counts. Some clones are missing from TCRdb's copy, which holds only in-frame ones; the method was immunoSEQ multiplex PCR. The DNA gave D and trimming, while V, J and clone size come from that table. In the table there are about 26,000 clones, 65% to 90% of which are singletons. CDR3 length: 14 residues. Per germline, CDR1 SNHLY and CDR2 FYNNEI. The sequenced sample was peripheral blood. This clonotype was sampled from an elderly man with active or convalescent COVID-19. The V call is TRBV2, the J call TRBJ2-1; TRBD1 matches at 8 bases. The CDR3 region is CASWQTGASNEQFF. As DNA, the CDR3 is TGTGCAAGCTGGCAGACAGGGGCGAGCAATGAGCAGTTCTTC.